This TCR beta chain came from a study of cytomegalovirus exposure and HLA in healthy donors. Study background: The 550 to 800 first-cohort repertoires and the 95 to 150 validation repertoires shared the same platform, a later analysis reported.

The method was immunoSEQ multiplex PCR; TCRdb's version includes in-frame clones alone and lacks a portion of them. The sample holds 97,000 or so clones; about 90% are singletons and the top ten take about 6%. General study points: According to the study, around 180 TCR beta chains were cytomegalovirus-associated.

Regarding this clone: Its target is not known.

The sequenced sample consisted of PBMCs. This TCR was recovered from a man between 18 and 35 years old in good health and CMV-seropositive.

DNA for the CDR3: TGTGCCAGCAGCTTGGGCAGACACAATCAGCCCCAGCATTTT. Protein: CASSLGRHNQPQHF. V gene TRBV5-6 combines with J gene TRBJ1-5; the D is unclear. Germline loops: CDR1 SGHDT, CDR2 YYEEEE. The V and J ends lost 0 bases and 3 bases respectively, with 7 bases between them. The CDR3 is 14 residues long. Drawing the rest from reference TRBV5-6 and TRBJ1-5, the complete variable domain is DAGVTQSPTHLIKTRGQQVTLRCSPKSGHDTVSWYQQALGQGPQFIFQYYEEEERQRGNFPDRFSGHQFPNYSSELNVNALLLGDSALYLCASSLGRHNQPQHFGDGTRLSIL.